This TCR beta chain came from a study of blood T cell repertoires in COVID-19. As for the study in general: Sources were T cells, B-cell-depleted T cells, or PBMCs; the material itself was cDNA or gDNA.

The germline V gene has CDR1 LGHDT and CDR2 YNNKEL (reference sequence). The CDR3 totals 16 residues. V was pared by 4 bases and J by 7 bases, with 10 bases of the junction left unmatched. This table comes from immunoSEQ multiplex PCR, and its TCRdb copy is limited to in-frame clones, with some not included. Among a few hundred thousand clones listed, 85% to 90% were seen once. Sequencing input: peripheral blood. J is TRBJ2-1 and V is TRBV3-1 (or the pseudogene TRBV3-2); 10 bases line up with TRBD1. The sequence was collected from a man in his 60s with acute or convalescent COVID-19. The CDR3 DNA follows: TGTGCCAGCAGCCCCGGGGTGGGGACAGGGGTTAATGAGCAGTTCTTC. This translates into CASSPGVGTGVNEQFF.